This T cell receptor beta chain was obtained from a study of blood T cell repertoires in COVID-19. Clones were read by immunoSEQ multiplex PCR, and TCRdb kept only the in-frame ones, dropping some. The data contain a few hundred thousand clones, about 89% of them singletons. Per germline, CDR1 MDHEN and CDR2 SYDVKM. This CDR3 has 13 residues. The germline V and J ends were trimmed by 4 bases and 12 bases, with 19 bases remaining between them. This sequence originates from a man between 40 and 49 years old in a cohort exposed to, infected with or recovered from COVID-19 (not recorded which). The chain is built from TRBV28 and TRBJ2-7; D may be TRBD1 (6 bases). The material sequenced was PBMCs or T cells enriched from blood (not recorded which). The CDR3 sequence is CASSSGQPQARYF. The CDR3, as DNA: TGTGCCAGCAGTTCCGGACAGCCTCAGGCCCGGTACTTC.